This entry lists 12 T cell receptor beta chains sequenced from one sample in a study of CD8 T cells in Susac syndrome. A quantity of about 0.5 to 1 ug RNA underwent reverse transcription using random hexamers. TCRdb re-analysed the immunoSEQ multiplex PCR reads in MiXCR, keeping a single row per CDR3 protein. The sample yields more than 120,000 distinct CDR3 sequences, roughly 94% seen once. The sample was CD4+ T cells from PBMCs. These receptors were taken from a human donor in good health.

The chain combines TRBV6-1 with TRBJ2-2, with 7 bases matching TRBD1. V trimming: 7 bases; J trimming: 7 bases; junction bases outside the gene matches: 30. The CDR3 runs 21 residues. CDR1 is MNHNS, CDR2 SASEGT, per germline. CDR3 residues: CASNTLPHNMEQGRVSGELFF. The CDR3, as DNA: TGTGCCAGCAACACACTCCCACATAATATGGAACAGGGGAGAGTGAGCGGGGAGCTGTTTTTT.

The chain recombines TRBV5-1 with TRBJ2-4; unclear D gene. Germline CDR1 SGHRS, CDR2 YFSETQ. This CDR3 region has 16 residues. Trimming stripped 0 bases from V and 0 bases from J, with 10 bases between. The CDR3 protein is CASSLVAPGAKNIQYF. CDR3 coding DNA: TGCGCCAGCAGCTTGGTGGCCCCAGGAGCCAAAAACATTCAGTACTTC. Full variable domain (rest looked up from reference TRBV5-1 and TRBJ2-4): KAGVTQTPRYLIKTRGQQVTLSCSPISGHRSVSWYQQTPGQGLQFLFEYFSETQRNKGNFPGRFSGRQFSNSRSEMNVSTLELGDSALYLCASSLVAPGAKNIQYFGAGTRLSVL.

This chain links TRBV30 with TRBJ2-5; 7 nucleotides agree with TRBD1. This CDR3 region has 13 residues. V lost 7 bases to trimming and J lost 0 bases; unmatched junction nucleotides: 5. The germline gives CDR1 GTSNPN, CDR2 SVGIG (reference sequence). This CDR3 reads CALRGHYQETQYF. The CDR3 DNA is TGTGCCTTAAGGGGGCACTACCAAGAGACCCAGTACTTC.

This chain connects TRBV29-1 to TRBJ2-2; TRBD2 aligns across 12 bases. From germline, CDR1 is SQVTM and CDR2 ANQGSEA. The ends lost 4 bases at V and 1 base at J; junction bases unmatched: 1. The CDR3 is 15 amino acids. CDR3 sequence (DNA): TGCAGCGTTGGGACTAGCGGGGTGAACACCGGGGAGCTGTTTTTT. The encoded protein is CSVGTSGVNTGELFF.

This clonotype was seen more than once but under ten times. The chain carries TRBV5-1 and TRBJ2-7, with 10 positions matching TRBD1. CDR1 and CDR2 (germline): SGHRS, YFSETQ. The V segment lost 7 bases and the J segment 5 bases; nucleotides outside the gene matches: 6. This CDR3 comprises 13 residues. The CDR3 here is CASFRDRGHEQYF. CDR3 nucleotide sequence: TGCGCCAGCTTCCGGGACAGGGGCCACGAGCAGTACTTC. The full variable domain, in which reference TRBV5-1 and TRBJ2-7 provide the parts outside the CDR3, is KAGVTQTPRYLIKTRGQQVTLSCSPISGHRSVSWYQQTPGQGLQFLFEYFSETQRNKGNFPGRFSGRQFSNSRSEMNVSTLELGDSALYLCASFRDRGHEQYFGPGTRLTVT.

J is TRBJ2-5 and V is TRBV5-1, with 12 bases identical to TRBD1. This CDR3 is 16 amino acids long. The ends lost 0 bases at V and 4 bases at J; junction bases unmatched: 4. CDR1 is SGHRS and CDR2 is YFSETQ in the germline V gene. This CDR3 reads CASSLGDRGLRETQYF. The CDR3 DNA reads TGCGCCAGCAGCTTGGGGGACAGGGGGCTGAGAGAGACCCAGTACTTC.

The chain carries TRBV29-1 and TRBJ2-2; 10 bases agree with TRBD2. The V segment lost 3 bases and the J segment 0 bases; nucleotides outside the gene matches: 7. The germline V gene has CDR1 SQVTM and CDR2 ANQGSEA. The CDR3 has 17 amino acids. The CDR3 loop is CSVDVSGLAANTGELFF. The CDR3 DNA reads TGCAGCGTTGATGTTTCCGGACTAGCGGCGAACACCGGGGAGCTGTTTTTT.

There are a few counts of this clonotype. The chain has TRBV5-4 and TRBJ2-3; D is perhaps TRBD2 (6 bases). Between the trimmed V and J ends, which lost 4 bases and 4 bases, there was a span of 10 bases. Germline V gene lookup returns CDR1 SGHNT and CDR2 YYREEE (reference sequence). This CDR3 contains 13 residues. The CDR3, as DNA: TGTGCCAGCAGCCTAGCGAGCGCAGATACGCAGTATTTT. Protein sequence: CASSLASADTQYF. Using reference TRBV5-4 and TRBJ2-3 for the parts outside the CDR3, the full variable domain is ETGVTQSPTHLIKTRGQQVTLRCSSQSGHNTVSWYQQALGQGPQFIFQYYREEENGRGNFPPRFSGLQFPNYSSELNVNALELDDSALYLCASSLASADTQYFGPGTRLTVL.

This clonotype has only one observation. This chain's CDR3 is CASSRDGSNQPQHF. CDR3 nucleotide sequence: TGTGCCAGCAGCCGGGACGGTAGCAATCAGCCCCAGCATTTT. The chain joins TRBV6-5 to TRBJ1-5, with D perhaps TRBD1 (5 bases). The ends were cut back, 6 bases at V and 0 bases at J, with 9 bases in the middle. CDR3 length: 14 amino acids. Germline values: CDR1 MNHEY, CDR2 SVGAGI.

This chain uses TRBV28 with TRBJ2-7, with 8 bases aligning to TRBD1. With 3 bases clipped from V and 2 bases from J, the junction kept 6 bases outside the gene matches. Per germline, CDR1 MDHEN and CDR2 SYDVKM. The CDR3 covers 15 residues. The CDR3 here is CASSFLDRGPYEQYF. Written as DNA, the CDR3 is TGTGCCAGCAGTTTCCTAGACAGGGGACCCTACGAGCAGTACTTC.

The chain recombines TRBV5-1 with TRBJ2-6; 8 bases align to TRBD1. The CDR3 length is 17 residues. Germline CDR1 reads SGHRS; CDR2 reads YFSETQ. The V and J ends lost 3 bases and 0 bases, in that order; junction bases with no gene match: 5. CDR3 sequence: CASSSDRDSSGANVLTF. The CDR3 DNA follows: TGCGCCAGCAGCTCGGACAGGGATAGCTCTGGGGCCAACGTCCTGACTTTC.

The rearrangement joins TRBV10-1 to TRBJ2-7, with D possibly being TRBD1 or TRBD2 (5 bases each). CDR3 length: 13 amino acids. V was pared by 4 bases and J by 1 base, with 8 bases between. Germline CDR1 reads WNHNN; CDR2 reads SYGVQD (reference sequence). CDR3 DNA: TGCGCCAGCAGTGTGGGACCTTCCTACGAGCAGTACTTC. Translation: CASSVGPSYEQYF.